Sequencing of this T cell receptor (beta chain) was carried out in a study of blood T cell repertoires in COVID-19. This clone was detected only a few times. TCRdb keeps only in-frame clones here, not all; method: immunoSEQ multiplex PCR. The repertoire holds some 96,000 clones, about 80% seen once, with about 12% in the top ten. Input material: peripheral blood. The TCR was taken from a woman between 65 and 79 years old with acute or convalescent COVID-19.

Here the CDR3 reads CASSLGLAVNNEQFF. CDR3 nucleotides: TGTGCCAGCAGCTTAGGACTAGCGGTGAACAATGAGCAGTTCTTC. The chain is built from TRBV7-3 and TRBJ2-1, with 10 bases fitting TRBD2. The germline CDR1 and CDR2 sequences are SGHTA and FQGTGA. The CDR3 contains 15 residues. Losses at the gene ends were 2 bases for V and 5 bases for J; bases not matched to a gene: 3.